Shown below are 24 T cell receptor beta chains from a single sample sequenced in a study of blood T cell repertoires in COVID-19. Only in-frame clones appear in the TCRdb table, and some are missing; sequencing was by immunoSEQ multiplex PCR. Among 70,000 to 100,000 clones, 70% to 90% were seen once, and the ten largest hold around 3%. Sequences were obtained from peripheral blood. The source of these receptors is a woman aged 80 or over with acute or convalescent COVID-19.

This clone was detected a few times. The chain carries TRBV4-1 and TRBJ2-3, with 10 bases lining up with TRBD1. The CDR3 is 17 residues long. V was clipped by 3 bases and J by 2 bases; unmatched bases: 8. Germline CDR1 reads MGHRA; CDR2 reads YSYEKL. The CDR3: CASSHSGTGANTDTQYF. The CDR3 DNA follows: TGCGCCAGCAGCCACTCCGGGACAGGGGCCAACACAGATACGCAGTATTTT.

This clone appeared a single time. The chain couples TRBV9 to TRBJ2-1, with 8 bases aligning to TRBD2. After removal of 2 bases from V and 7 bases from J, the junction contained 8 bases not matched to a gene. CDR1 SGDLS and CDR2 YYNGEE come from the germline V gene. This CDR3 is built from 15 residues. CDR3 residues: CASSVFSGSENEQFF. The CDR3 nucleotides read TGTGCCAGCAGCGTCTTCAGCGGGAGTGAGAATGAGCAGTTCTTC.

This clone was observed a few times. The J gene is TRBJ2-1, the V gene TRBV28; TRBD2 is a possible D gene (7 bases). Trimming cost V 11 bases and J 0 bases, with 8 bases left between them. The CDR3 length is 12 residues. Germline loops: CDR1 MDHEN, CDR2 SYDVKM. Here the CDR3 reads CAGGASYNEQFF. The CDR3 DNA reads TGTGCCGGGGGGGCCTCCTACAATGAGCAGTTCTTC.

CDR3 DNA: TGTGCCAGTATGGAGGACAGGGCGGGCAATCAGCCCCAGCATTTT. Translating gives CASMEDRAGNQPQHF. The genes are TRBV19 and TRBJ1-5; 8 nucleotides align to TRBD1. V dropped 7 bases and J dropped 2; count of bases not matched to a gene: 7. In germline, CDR1 is LNHDA, CDR2 SQIVND (reference sequence). The CDR3 has 15 residues.

This clone was counted once. The chain joins TRBV18 to TRBJ1-1; D is possibly TRBD1 (6 bases). The germline V and J ends were trimmed by 4 bases and 1 base, with 10 bases remaining between them. Germline assignment: CDR1 KGHSH and CDR2 LQKENI. The length of the CDR3 is 14 residues. Here the CDR3 DNA reads TGTGCCAGCTCACTTCGGACAGAGAACACTGAAGCTTTCTTT. Translating it yields CASSLRTENTEAFF.

The chain joins TRBV20-1 to TRBJ1-2; D unresolved. V lost 0 bases to trimming and J lost 8 bases, with 7 bases between them. CDR1 is DFQATT and CDR2 is SNEGSKA in the germline V gene (reference sequence). The CDR3 sequence is 11 residues long. The CDR3 coding sequence is TGCAGTGCTAGAGATCCAGGAGGCTACACCTTC. This encodes CSARDPGGYTF.

This clone was found a few times. CDR3 amino acids: CASSQEIVGQGILNTEAFF. The CDR3, as DNA: TGTGCCAGCAGCCAAGAAATAGTGGGACAGGGCATCTTGAACACTGAAGCTTTCTTT. The chain couples TRBV3-1 (or the pseudogene TRBV3-2) to TRBJ1-1; 9 bases match TRBD1. CDR1 LGHDT and CDR2 YNNKEL come from the germline V gene (reference sequence). The CDR3 extends over 19 amino acids. The J segment lost 0 bases and the V segment lost 0 bases, leaving 11 bases of the junction unmatched.

The chain links TRBV27 to TRBJ1-1, with D uncertain. The CDR3 runs 13 residues. The V gene lost 5 bases and the J gene lost 3 bases, with 10 bases spanning the gap. The germline gives CDR1 MNHEY, CDR2 SMNVEV (reference sequence). CDR3 sequence: CASSITRDTEAFF. The CDR3 nucleotides read TGTGCCAGCAGTATAACCCGGGACACTGAAGCTTTCTTT.

The chain links TRBV11-2 to TRBJ2-7, with D perhaps TRBD2 (5 bases). Trimming pared 5 bases from V and 4 bases from J, leaving 12 bases between. Germline CDR1 SGHAT, CDR2 FQNNGV. This CDR3 comprises 13 residues. CDR3 sequence reads: CASSIGLLYEQYF. The CDR3 DNA sequence: TGTGCCAGCAGCATAGGACTCCTGTACGAGCAGTACTTC. Based on the CDR3 plus reference TRBV11-2 and TRBJ2-7, the full variable domain is EAGVAQSPRYKIIEKRQSVAFWCNPISGHATLYWYQQILGQGPKLLIQFQNNGVVDDSQLPKDRFSAERLKGVDSTLKIQPAKLEDSAVYLCASSIGLLYEQYFGPGTRLTVT.

The chain employs TRBV4-3 and TRBJ2-2, with D maybe TRBD2 (7 bases). The V gene's germline CDR1 is LGHNA and CDR2 YSLEER. This CDR3 region has 14 residues. V was trimmed by 4 bases and J by 6 bases, leaving 12 bases between them. The CDR3 coding sequence is TGCGCCAGCAGCCCGGGGGGCAGTGCCGGGGAGCTGTTTTTT. It yields the protein CASSPGGSAGELFF.

The chain carries TRBV30 and TRBJ2-3; 9 nucleotides align to TRBD2. Germline CDR1 is GTSNPN and CDR2 is SVGIG (reference sequence). V lost 4 bases to trimming and J lost 1 base; unmatched junction nucleotides: 0. CDR3 length equals 13 residues. CDR3: CAWKRGGTDTQYF. DNA for the CDR3: TGTGCCTGGAAGCGGGGGGGCACAGATACGCAGTATTTT.

Only one count was recorded for this clone. This chain joins TRBV20-1 and TRBJ1-5, with D perhaps matching TRBD1 (5 bases). The CDR3 is made up of 15 amino acids. V shed 3 bases and J shed 2 bases, with 14 bases lying between them. Per the germline V gene, CDR1 is DFQATT and CDR2 is SNEGSKA (reference sequence). CDR3 DNA sequence: TGCAGTGCTAGTCGGGGGGGGAATGGCAATCAGCCCCAGCATTTT. Protein product: CSASRGGNGNQPQHF.

The rearrangement uses TRBV5-1 and TRBJ2-7, with 9 bases identical to TRBD2. Germline CDR1 SGHRS, CDR2 YFSETQ. Unmatched junction bases numbered 8, after V lost 4 bases and J lost 0 bases. This CDR3 has 16 residues. CDR3 protein: CASSPLASGTSYEQYF. CDR3 sequence (DNA): TGCGCCAGCAGCCCCCTGGCTAGCGGGACCTCCTACGAGCAGTACTTC.

The chain employs TRBV5-8 and TRBJ1-3, with 7 bases lining up with TRBD1. Germline V gene lookup returns CDR1 SGHTS and CDR2 YDEGEE. J gave up 0 bases and V 4 bases, and 7 bases lay outside the gene matches. This CDR3 is built from 16 residues. The CDR3 coding sequence is TGTGCCAGCAGCCTGACAGGGCCTCTCTCTGGAAACACCATATATTTT. Its protein product is CASSLTGPLSGNTIYF.

The chain links TRBV19 to TRBJ1-1, with 9 nucleotides matching TRBD1. The CDR3 consists of 13 residues. In germline, CDR1 is LNHDA, CDR2 SQIVND (reference sequence). After removal of 7 bases from V and 4 bases from J, the junction contained 4 bases not matched to a gene. The chain's CDR3 is CASIIQGATEAFF. CDR3 DNA sequence: TGTGCCAGTATAATACAGGGGGCCACTGAAGCTTTCTTT.

This chain uses TRBV18 with TRBJ2-3; possibly TRBD1 for D (5 bases). V was cut by 5 bases and J by 4 bases, with 7 bases left in between. The germline CDR1 and CDR2 sequences are KGHSH and LQKENI. The CDR3 runs to 12 residues. Here the CDR3 DNA reads TGTGCCAGCTCAGGGGCAGCAGATACGCAGTATTTT. This codes for CASSGAADTQYF.

V is TRBV25-1 and J is TRBJ1-6; D is ambiguous. With 7 bases removed from V and 3 bases from J, the gap between germline ends came to 10 bases. The CDR3 consists of 14 residues. Germline values: CDR1 MGHDK, CDR2 SYGVNS. The CDR3 spells CASNPNYYNSPLHF. CDR3 in DNA: TGTGCCAGCAACCCCAACTACTATAATTCACCCCTCCACTTT.

The chain has TRBV6-5 and TRBJ2-2; tentatively, D is TRBD2 (5 bases). Germline V gene data show CDR1 as MNHEY and CDR2 as SVGAGI. Between the trimmed V and J ends, which lost 5 bases and 7 bases, there was a span of 17 bases. This CDR3 has 15 residues. CDR3 in amino acids: CASSPAGILGGELFF. The CDR3 bases are TGTGCCAGCAGTCCCGCCGGGATCCTCGGCGGGGAGCTGTTTTTT.

The chain joins TRBV10-3 to TRBJ1-2; 8 nucleotides agree with TRBD1. V dropped 11 bases and J dropped 6; count of bases not matched to a gene: 8. The CDR3 runs 12 residues. Germline lookup yields CDR1 ENHRY and CDR2 SYGVKD. CDR3 in amino acids: CAVRTGGNGYTF. The DNA for the CDR3 is TGTGCCGTGCGCACAGGGGGTAATGGCTACACCTTC.

This sequence joins TRBV10-3 and TRBJ1-3, with TRBD1 matching 7 bases. This CDR3 spans 15 amino acids. Trimming removed 5 bases from V and 0 bases from J; junction bases left unmatched: 4. Germline-derived CDR1 and CDR2 are ENHRY and SYGVKD. The CDR3: CAISPGQNSGNTIYF. In DNA, the CDR3 is TGTGCCATCAGTCCGGGACAGAACTCTGGAAACACCATATATTTT.

This clone was counted only a few times. The chain carries TRBV10-3 and TRBJ1-1; weak D call: TRBD1 (5 bases). Germline CDR1 and CDR2: ENHRY and SYGVKD. The germline V and J ends were trimmed by 4 bases and 2 bases, with 20 bases remaining between them. This CDR3 has 17 amino acids. The CDR3 region is CAISGRPDSGPNTEAFF. The CDR3 bases are TGTGCCATCAGTGGCCGGCCGGATTCAGGGCCCAACACTGAAGCTTTCTTT.

The V call is TRBV6-5, the J call TRBJ1-1, with 7 bases aligning to TRBD1. J lost 11 bases, V lost 6 bases, and 9 bases had no gene match. CDR1 is MNHEY, CDR2 SVGAGI, per germline. The CDR3 is 12 residues long. Written as DNA, the CDR3 is TGTGCCAGCAGGCACGAGACAGGGTATGCTTTCTTT. Protein: CASRHETGYAFF.

The rearrangement links TRBV4-3 to TRBJ1-5, with a weak D call TRBD1 (6 bases). The CDR3 spans 14 residues. Trimming removed 0 bases at V and 6 bases at J, with 9 bases between. Germline lookup yields CDR1 LGHNA and CDR2 YSLEER. CDR3: CASSQDRGGQPQHF. Here the CDR3 DNA reads TGCGCCAGCAGCCAAGACAGGGGCGGTCAGCCCCAGCATTTT.

The rearrangement links TRBV4-3 to TRBJ2-2; tentatively, D is TRBD2 (6 bases). This CDR3 is built from 16 residues. Looked up from germline, CDR1 is LGHNA and CDR2 is YSLEER. V was clipped by 2 bases and J by 3 bases, with 13 bases between them. CDR3 region: CASSQISSDDTGELFF. CDR3 bases: TGCGCCAGCAGCCAAATATCTAGCGACGACACCGGGGAGCTGTTTTTT.